Listed here are 28 T cell receptor beta chains from one sample, sequenced in a study of blood T cells in healthy people across ages. A second roughly 7 to 12 cycle PCR used barcoded and J-beta primers. TCRdb processed the 5' RACE reads anew with MiXCR; each CDR3 protein has one entry. The profile shows 700,000 to 900,000 distinct CDR3 sequences, 20% to 30% of them singletons. This sample was also put to use in a study of T cells of mothers and their children.

Sequenced: blood. These receptors came from a boy under 18 in good health.

This chain links TRBV20-1 with TRBJ1-1; a possible D gene is TRBD1 (6 bases). This CDR3 has 12 residues. Germline CDR1 and CDR2: DFQATT and SNEGSKA (reference sequence). V dropped 6 bases and J dropped 5 bases, with 13 bases sitting between them. CDR3 residues: CSAPGDWTEAFF. CDR3 nucleotides: TGCAGTGCCCCAGGGGATTGGACTGAAGCTTTCTTT.

Of note for this clonotype: The missing conserved phenylalanine or tryptophan at the end of this CDR3 makes a read error likely. This chain uses TRBV5-5 with TRBJ2-5; 8 bases match TRBD2. The last part of the DNA fits TRBJ2-7 better; the J call may be wrong. This CDR3 has 15 residues. Germline assignment: CDR1 SGHKS and CDR2 YYEKEE (reference sequence). In DNA, the CDR3 is TGTGCCAGCAGCTTGGCCGGGGGGGCCCCCCACGAGCAGTACTCC. This codes for CASSLAGGAPHEQYS.

V gene TRBV7-2 combines with J gene TRBJ2-5, with a tentative D call TRBD2 (6 bases). CDR1 SGHTA and CDR2 FQGNSA come from the germline V gene. The CDR3 sequence is 15 residues long. Trimming took off 1 base at V and 7 bases at J, with 16 bases between the two ends. DNA for the CDR3: TGTGCCAGCAGCTTAGAAGTCGCGGCAGCGGGGACCCAGTACTTC. Translation gives CASSLEVAAAGTQYF.

J is TRBJ2-1 and V is TRBV29-1; 7 nucleotides align to TRBD2. Looked up from germline, CDR1 is SQVTM and CDR2 is ANQGSEA. The CDR3 has 16 residues. J lost 0 bases, V lost 1 base, and 6 bases had no gene match. CDR3 coding DNA: TGCAGCGTTGAAGGGGAGGGCGGCAGCTCCTACAATGAGCAGTTCTTC. Amino acid sequence: CSVEGEGGSSYNEQFF.

In its sample, this clonotype was seen a few times. V gene TRBV6-6 combines with J gene TRBJ1-6; no clear D. Germline V gene lookup returns CDR1 MNHNY and CDR2 SVGAGI (reference sequence). Trimming took off 6 bases at V and 8 bases at J, with 11 bases between the two ends. This CDR3 contains 13 residues. CDR3 nucleotides: TGTGCCAGCAGACCCAACCCCGATTCACCCCTCCACTTT. Protein: CASRPNPDSPLHF.

A single count supports this clonotype. The chain's CDR3 is CASSYSLAGAYNEQFF. CDR3 coding DNA: TGTGCCAGCAGTTACTCTCTAGCGGGAGCCTACAATGAGCAGTTCTTC. This sequence joins TRBV6-5 and TRBJ2-1; 10 bases are shared with TRBD2. The germline V gene has CDR1 MNHEY and CDR2 SVGAGI. V trimming: 0 bases; J trimming: 2 bases; junction bases outside the gene matches: 1. The CDR3 is 16 amino acids.

This clonotype was counted many times. V is TRBV12-3 or TRBV12-4 and J is TRBJ2-5; D gene uncertain. The CDR3 spans 12 residues. Trimming left V 6 bases short and J 5 bases short, with 10 bases between. The CDR3 coding sequence is TGTGCCAGCAGCTTATCGTCGGAGACCCAGTACTTC. Amino acid sequence: CASSLSSETQYF.

This chain uses TRBV12-3 or TRBV12-4 with TRBJ2-3; perhaps TRBD2 as D (5 bases). V was cut by 5 bases and J by 7 bases, with 7 bases left in between. The CDR3 spans 11 residues. CDR3 nucleotides: TGTGCCAGCAGTGGAGGAAATACGCAGTATTTT. Translation gives CASSGGNTQYF.

The gene calls are TRBV5-1 and TRBJ2-4; 7 bases map to TRBD2. CDR1 and CDR2 from the germline V gene are SGHRS and YFSETQ. The CDR3 has 15 amino acids. V shed 0 bases, J shed 8 bases, and the junction held 8 bases outside the gene matches. CDR3 sequence reads: CASSLDPGRGDIQYF. CDR3 bases: TGCGCCAGCAGCTTGGACCCCGGACGGGGGGACATTCAGTACTTC.

There are a few counts of this clonotype. This chain uses TRBV24-1 with TRBJ2-2; 10 bases agree with TRBD2. The junction had 13 bases not matched to a gene; V was cut back by 3 bases and J by 7 bases. The CDR3 runs to 18 residues. The germline V gene encodes CDR1 KGHDR and CDR2 SFDVKD. This CDR3 is CATSDPRRLAGDDGELFF. CDR3 DNA sequence: TGTGCCACCAGTGATCCTCGAAGGCTAGCGGGGGATGACGGGGAGCTGTTTTTT.

This clonotype was picked up a small number of times. The chain links TRBV3-1 to TRBJ1-2, with 7 bases matching TRBD1. The J segment lost 8 bases and the V segment lost 4 bases, leaving 7 bases of the junction unmatched. The CDR3 contains 13 residues. CDR1 is LGHDT, CDR2 YNNKEL, per germline (reference sequence). Written as DNA, the CDR3 is TGTGCCAGCAGCCCGCCCGACAGGGAGGGCTACACCTTC. As protein: CASSPPDREGYTF. Together with reference TRBV3-1 and TRBJ1-2, the CDR3 gives the full variable domain: DTAVSQTPKYLVTQMGNDKSIKCEQNLGHDTMYWYKQDSKKFLKIMFSYNNKELIINETVPNRFSPKSPDKAHLNLHINSLELGDSAVYFCASSPPDREGYTFGSGTRLTVV.

This chain joins TRBV28 and TRBJ2-3; the match to TRBD2 covers 9 bases. Germline lookup yields CDR1 MDHEN and CDR2 SYDVKM. V trimming: 5 bases; J trimming: 6 bases; junction bases outside the gene matches: 9. The CDR3 length is 15 residues. The DNA of the CDR3 is TGTGCCAGCAGTGCCCCGGGACTAGCAGGGGATACGCAGTATTTT. It translates to CASSAPGLAGDTQYF.

The chain links TRBV6-1 to TRBJ2-3; 11 nucleotides line up with TRBD2. The CDR3 consists of 16 residues. Germline CDR1 and CDR2: MNHNS and SASEGT. V gave up 1 base and J gave up 2 bases; unmatched junction bases: 2. The CDR3 is CASSEGLAGYTDTQYF. The DNA of the CDR3 is TGTGCCAGCAGTGAAGGACTAGCGGGGTACACAGATACGCAGTATTTT.

The genes are TRBV3-1 and TRBJ2-4; TRBD1 is a possible D gene (5 bases). The CDR3 spans 14 residues. V was pared by 4 bases and J by 8 bases, with 15 bases between. Germline V gene sequence: CDR1 LGHDT, CDR2 YNNKEL (reference sequence). The CDR3 sequence: CASSRQLGVDIQYF. CDR3 nucleotides: TGTGCCAGCAGCCGACAGCTTGGGGTGGACATTCAGTACTTC.

This clonotype was seen at least ten times. The chain recombines TRBV29-1 with TRBJ2-1; D may match TRBD1 or TRBD2 (7 bases each). The CDR3 covers 16 residues. V was clipped by 1 base and J by 6 bases, with 19 bases between them. CDR1 SQVTM and CDR2 ANQGSEA come from the germline V gene. CDR3 amino acids: CSVEGGQVRGANEQFF. As DNA, the CDR3 is TGCAGCGTTGAAGGCGGACAGGTACGGGGGGCCAATGAGCAGTTCTTC.

This clonotype was detected only a few times. This chain uses TRBV14 with TRBJ2-1, with a weak D call TRBD2 (5 bases). CDR3 length: 14 amino acids. In germline, CDR1 is SGHDN, CDR2 FVKESK. The V and J ends lost 1 base and 5 bases respectively, with 9 bases between them. The CDR3 DNA reads TGTGCCAGCAGCCAAGTAGGAGGAAACAATGAGCAGTTCTTC. The encoded protein is CASSQVGGNNEQFF.

As concerns this clonotype: Germline is not matched at one junction end, which may reflect a read error. The CDR3 coding sequence is TGTGCCAGCATCCTGGGCGCTGGAAGCACCATATATTTT. This sequence encodes CASILGAGSTIYF. V usage is TRBV12-3 or TRBV12-4 and J usage is TRBJ1-3; D gene ambiguous. There are 13 residues in the CDR3.

CDR3 amino acids: CASSLGHNEKLFF. The DNA of the CDR3 is TGTGCCAGCAGTTTGGGACATAATGAAAAACTGTTTTTT. The rearrangement links TRBV6-5 to TRBJ1-4; D is perhaps TRBD1 (6 bases). Looked up from germline, CDR1 is MNHEY and CDR2 is SVGAGI. Trimming took 4 bases from V and 4 from J, leaving 7 bases between them. This CDR3 comprises 13 residues.

This clonotype was observed at least ten times. The chain couples TRBV9 to TRBJ2-3; no reliable D call. Germline loops: CDR1 SGDLS, CDR2 YYNGEE. The V end was cut by 3 bases, the J end by 4 bases, with 18 bases between. This CDR3 has 16 residues. CDR3 protein: CASSAYKDGPPDTQYF. Here the CDR3 DNA reads TGTGCCAGCAGCGCCTATAAGGACGGTCCTCCAGATACGCAGTATTTT.

The J gene is TRBJ2-5, the V gene TRBV6-1; 11 nucleotides match TRBD2. The J call may be incorrect, as the DNA end agrees better with TRBJ2-7. This CDR3 comprises 15 residues. Germline CDR1 reads MNHNS; CDR2 reads SASEGT. CDR3 nucleotides: TGTGCCAGCAGTGAGGCTAGCGGGGGGAGCTACGAGCAGTACTTC. The encoded protein is CASSEASGGSYEQYF.

In this sample, this clonotype turned up many times. This chain uses TRBV24-1 with TRBJ2-5; D possibly corresponds to TRBD1 (5 bases). CDR1 is KGHDR and CDR2 is SFDVKD in the germline V gene. This CDR3 is 14 amino acids long. The V end lost 2 bases, the J end lost 5 bases, and 11 bases lay between the germline ends. CDR3 nucleotides: TGTGCCACCAGTGATTCTGGGGCCGCGGAGACCCAGTACTTC. It yields the protein CATSDSGAAETQYF.

This clonotype was counted a single time. V is TRBV30 and J is TRBJ2-7, with D tentatively TRBD1 (6 bases). This CDR3 is built from 15 residues. V was clipped by 3 bases and J by 4 bases, with 19 bases between them. The germline gives CDR1 GTSNPN, CDR2 SVGIG (reference sequence). DNA for the CDR3: TGTGCCTGGAGGAGCGCCGGGACATTCGGTTACGAGCAGTACTTC. This translates into CAWRSAGTFGYEQYF.

The chain has TRBV6-1 and TRBJ2-7; D gene unclear. The CDR3 runs to 12 residues. CDR1 is MNHNS and CDR2 is SASEGT in the germline V gene. Trimming shortened V by 6 bases and J by 2 bases, and 8 bases separated the two germline ends. CDR3 sequence (DNA): TGTGCCAGCAGCCGGTGGGCCTACGAGCAGTACTTC. Translation gives CASSRWAYEQYF.

This clonotype was detected only a few times. CDR3 amino acids: CSARELTGRTGELFF. The CDR3 region has the DNA TGCAGTGCTAGAGAGCTAACAGGCAGGACCGGGGAGCTGTTTTTT. V usage is TRBV20-1 and J usage is TRBJ2-2, with a possible D match to TRBD1 (5 bases). V lost 0 bases and J lost 5, with 13 bases in between. The length of the CDR3 is 15 residues. CDR1 and CDR2 from the germline V gene are DFQATT and SNEGSKA (reference sequence).

The rearrangement links TRBV24-1 to TRBJ2-1; 7 nucleotides line up with TRBD2. CDR1 KGHDR and CDR2 SFDVKD come from the germline V gene. The V gene end was trimmed by 0 bases and the J gene end by 7 bases; junction bases not matched to a gene: 5. CDR3 length equals 15 residues. The CDR3 here is CATSDLSGDRNEQFF. CDR3 DNA: TGTGCCACCAGTGATTTGAGCGGGGACCGGAATGAGCAGTTCTTC.

This rearrangement joins TRBV9 to TRBJ2-5; D is perhaps TRBD1 (5 bases). The CDR3 is 15 residues long. V lost 0 bases, J lost 2 bases, and 11 bases lay in between. The germline gives CDR1 SGDLS, CDR2 YYNGEE. CDR3 nucleotides: TGTGCCAGCAGCGTAGAGGGGAATGATCAAGAGACCCAGTACTTC. It translates to CASSVEGNDQETQYF.

The chain has TRBV2 and TRBJ2-3; 7 bases match TRBD2. CDR1 is SNHLY, CDR2 FYNNEI, per germline. The CDR3 length is 11 residues. Trimming cost V 6 bases and J 6 bases; bases outside gene matches: 0. The CDR3 reads CASRLADTQYF. As DNA, the CDR3 is TGTGCCAGCAGACTAGCGGATACGCAGTATTTT.

Comment on this clonotype: The junction does not match germline at one end; this may be a read error. As DNA, the CDR3 is TGTGCCCGGAGTGCCTACAATGAAAAACTGTTTTTT. Amino acid sequence: CARSAYNEKLFF. The chain links TRBV30 to TRBJ1-4; D is ambiguous. Germline V gene sequence: CDR1 GTSNPN, CDR2 SVGIG (reference sequence). There are 12 residues in the CDR3.